The present entry profiles one TCR beta chain with its context. The antigen is undetermined. The CDR3 has 16 residues. Germline lookup yields CDR1 SEHNR and CDR2 FQNEAQ (reference sequence). V was shortened by 5 bases and J by 2 bases, with 16 bases between the two germline ends. The data are from a study of cytotoxic CD8 clonotypes in ibrutinib-treated CLL. Study at large: The patients, about a dozen relapsed/refractory and approximately 16 treatment-naive, included 17 who were IGHV unmutated.

Study observations and caveats: The public clonotypes identified were infrequent and showed contraction or stability on treatment. Clonality increased at ibrutinib response and stayed stable in sustained remission. At progression, however, it fell back toward baseline. T-cell clonality at baseline went above that of age-matched healthy donors and rose and fell with circulating CD8+ T-cell counts.

Method: immunoSEQ multiplex PCR; TCRdb's copy keeps in-frame clones and lacks some. Found here are about 27,000 clones, almost 70% of them singletons; the top ten hold roughly 56%. The sequencing here drew on PBMCs, taken after 24 months of ibrutinib treatment. The TCR sequence derives from a human donor with chronic lymphocytic leukemia. The chain has TRBV7-9 and TRBJ1-3; D might be TRBD1 (5 bases). The CDR3 DNA sequence: TGTGCCAGCAGCACCTCGGTGGGACGGGCTGGAAACACCATATATTTT. Translated, it gives CASSTSVGRAGNTIYF.